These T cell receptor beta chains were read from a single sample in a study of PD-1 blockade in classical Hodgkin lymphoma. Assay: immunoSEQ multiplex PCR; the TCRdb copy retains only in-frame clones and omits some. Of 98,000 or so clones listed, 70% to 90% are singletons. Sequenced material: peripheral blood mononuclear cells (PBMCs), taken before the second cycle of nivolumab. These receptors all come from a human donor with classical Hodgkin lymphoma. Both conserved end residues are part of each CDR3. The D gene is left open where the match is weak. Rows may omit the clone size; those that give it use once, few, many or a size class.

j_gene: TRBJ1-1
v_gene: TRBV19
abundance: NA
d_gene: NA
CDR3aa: CASSSGGSTEAFF
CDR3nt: TGTGCCAGTAGTTCGGGGGGAAGCACTGAAGCTTTCTTT

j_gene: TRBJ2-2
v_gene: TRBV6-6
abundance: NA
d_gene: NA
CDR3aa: CAGGDTKNTGELFF
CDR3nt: TGTGCCGGGGGGGACACCAAGAACACCGGGGAGCTGTTTTTT

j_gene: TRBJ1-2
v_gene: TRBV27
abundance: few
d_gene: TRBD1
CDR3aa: CASSLPPGTGGLYGYTF
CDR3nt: TGTGCCAGCAGTTTACCCCCCGGGACAGGGGGCCTCTATGGCTACACCTTC

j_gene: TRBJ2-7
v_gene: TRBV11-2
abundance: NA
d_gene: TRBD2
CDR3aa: CASSTDGLAGYEQYF
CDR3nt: TGTGCCAGCAGCACGGACGGACTAGCGGGATACGAGCAGTACTTC

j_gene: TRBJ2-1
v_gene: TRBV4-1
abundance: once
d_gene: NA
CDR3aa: CASSQQVLHHVNEQFF
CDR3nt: TGCGCCAGCAGCCAACAGGTGCTCCACCATGTCAATGAGCAGTTCTTC

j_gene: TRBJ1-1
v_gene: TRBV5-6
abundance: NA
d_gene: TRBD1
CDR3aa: CASSRFSGQGRTEAFF
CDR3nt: TGTGCCAGCAGCCGCTTCTCCGGACAGGGGCGCACTGAAGCTTTCTTT

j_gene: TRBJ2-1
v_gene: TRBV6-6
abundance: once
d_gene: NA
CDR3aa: CASSYSNSGNEQFF
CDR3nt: TGTGCCAGCAGTTACTCAAATAGCGGCAATGAGCAGTTCTTC

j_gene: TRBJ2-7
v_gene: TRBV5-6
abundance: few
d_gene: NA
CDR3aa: CASSTPGLGYYEQYF
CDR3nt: TGTGCCAGCAGCACACCCGGACTCGGGTACTACGAGCAGTACTTC

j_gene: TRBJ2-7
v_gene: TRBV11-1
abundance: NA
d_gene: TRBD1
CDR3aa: CASSPGTATYEQYF
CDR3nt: TGTGCCAGCAGCCCCGGGACAGCAACCTACGAGCAGTACTTC

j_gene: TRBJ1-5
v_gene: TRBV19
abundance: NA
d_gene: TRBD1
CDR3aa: CASSFVRDSRNQPQHF
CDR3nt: TGTGCCAGTAGTTTCGTCCGGGACAGCCGAAATCAGCCCCAGCATTTT

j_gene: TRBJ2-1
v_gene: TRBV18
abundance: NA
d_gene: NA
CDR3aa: CASSPDISSYNEQFF
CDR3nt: TGTGCCAGCTCACCGGACATTAGCTCCTACAATGAGCAGTTCTTC

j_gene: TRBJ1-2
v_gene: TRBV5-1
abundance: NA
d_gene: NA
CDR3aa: CASSLESASNYGYTF
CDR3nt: TGCGCCAGCAGCTTGGAGTCAGCCTCTAACTATGGCTACACCTTC

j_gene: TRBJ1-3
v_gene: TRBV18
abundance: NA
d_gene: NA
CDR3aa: CASSSGQTGYVRNTIYF
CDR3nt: TGTGCCAGCTCATCCGGACAGACTGGCTATGTAAGAAACACCATATATTTT

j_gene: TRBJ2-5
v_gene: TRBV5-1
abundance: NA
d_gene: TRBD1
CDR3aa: CASSNDRAETQYF
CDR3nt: TGCGCCAGCAGCAATGACAGGGCTGAGACCCAGTACTTC

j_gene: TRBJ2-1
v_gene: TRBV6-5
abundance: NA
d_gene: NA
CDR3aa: CASSYFPNGDEQFF
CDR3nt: TGTGCCAGCAGTTATTTCCCTAACGGGGATGAGCAGTTCTTC

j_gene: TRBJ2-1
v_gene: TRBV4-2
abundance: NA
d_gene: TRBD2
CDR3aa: CASAREGTSGPQSYEQFF
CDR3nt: TGTGCCAGCGCCCGGGAGGGGACTAGCGGACCCCAAAGCTATGAGCAGTTCTTC

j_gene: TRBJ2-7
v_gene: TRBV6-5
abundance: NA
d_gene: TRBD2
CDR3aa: CAAAGTTSGEQYF
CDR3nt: TGTGCCGCAGCGGGGACTACCTCGGGGGAGCAGTACTTC

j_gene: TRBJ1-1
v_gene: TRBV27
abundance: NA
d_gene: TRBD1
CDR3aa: CASRGNRGWGTEAFF
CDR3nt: TGTGCCAGCAGGGGTAACAGGGGTTGGGGCACTGAAGCTTTCTTT

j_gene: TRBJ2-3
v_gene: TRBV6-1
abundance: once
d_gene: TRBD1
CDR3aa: CASSGHRGRGDTQYF
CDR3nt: TGTGCCAGCAGTGGGCACAGGGGGCGCGGGGATACGCAGTATTTT

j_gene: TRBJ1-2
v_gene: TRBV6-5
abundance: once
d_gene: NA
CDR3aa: CASSYTDSFSRGYTF
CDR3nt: TGTGCCAGCAGTTACACCGACAGTTTCTCTAGGGGCTACACCTTC

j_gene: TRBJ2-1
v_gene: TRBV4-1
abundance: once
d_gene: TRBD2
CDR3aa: CASSQVGTSGSTGEQFF
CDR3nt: TGCGCCAGCAGCCAAGTTGGGACTAGCGGGAGTACAGGTGAGCAGTTCTTC

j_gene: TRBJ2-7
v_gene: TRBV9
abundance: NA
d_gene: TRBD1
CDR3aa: CASSVAGTDGDEQYF
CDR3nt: TGTGCCAGCAGCGTAGCCGGGACAGACGGTGACGAGCAGTACTTC

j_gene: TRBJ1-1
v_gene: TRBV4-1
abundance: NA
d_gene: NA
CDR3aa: CASSPFTRGVMNTEAFF
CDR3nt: TGCGCCAGCAGCCCCTTCACCCGGGGGGTAATGAACACTGAAGCTTTCTTT

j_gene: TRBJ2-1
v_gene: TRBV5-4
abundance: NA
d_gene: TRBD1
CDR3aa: CASSLDRGPQGEQFF
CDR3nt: TGTGCCAGCAGCCTGGACAGGGGCCCTCAGGGTGAGCAGTTCTTC

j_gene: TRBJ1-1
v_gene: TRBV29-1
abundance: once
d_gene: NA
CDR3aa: CSVEDPRKGHLNTEAFF
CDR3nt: TGCAGCGTTGAAGACCCCCGAAAGGGACATCTCAACACTGAAGCTTTCTTT

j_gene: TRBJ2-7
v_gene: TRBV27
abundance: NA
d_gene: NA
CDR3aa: CASSFRASSEQYF
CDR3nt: TGTGCCAGCAGTTTCCGAGCCTCCTCCGAGCAGTACTTC

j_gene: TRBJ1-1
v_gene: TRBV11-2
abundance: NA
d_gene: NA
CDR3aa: CASSPDRIVAFF
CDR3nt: TGTGCCAGCAGCCCAGACAGGATAGTAGCTTTCTTT

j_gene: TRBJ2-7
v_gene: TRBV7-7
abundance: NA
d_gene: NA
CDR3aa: CASSLEVSHEQYF
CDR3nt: TGTGCTAGCAGCTTAGAAGTCAGCCACGAGCAGTACTTC

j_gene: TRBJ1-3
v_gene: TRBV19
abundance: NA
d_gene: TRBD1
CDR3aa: CASKRADRANTIYF
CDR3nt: TGTGCCAGTAAACGAGCCGACAGGGCAAACACCATATATTTT

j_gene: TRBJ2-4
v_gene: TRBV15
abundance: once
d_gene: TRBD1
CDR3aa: CATSREGQGAMKNIQYF
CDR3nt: TGTGCCACCAGCAGAGAGGGACAGGGGGCGATGAAAAACATTCAGTACTTC

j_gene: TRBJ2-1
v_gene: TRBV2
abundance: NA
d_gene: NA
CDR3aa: CASRASYNEQFF
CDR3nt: TGTGCCAGCAGGGCCTCCTACAATGAGCAGTTCTTC

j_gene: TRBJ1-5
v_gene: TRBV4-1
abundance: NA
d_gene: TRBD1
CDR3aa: CASSQHLQQGGNQPQHF
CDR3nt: TGCGCCAGCAGCCAACACCTCCAGCAGGGGGGGAATCAGCCCCAGCATTTT

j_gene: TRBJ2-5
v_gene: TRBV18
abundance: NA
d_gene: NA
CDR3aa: CASSPPGRGQETQYF
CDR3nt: TGTGCCAGCTCACCACCCGGCCGGGGCCAAGAGACCCAGTACTTC

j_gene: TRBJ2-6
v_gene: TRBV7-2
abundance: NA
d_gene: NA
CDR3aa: CASSLFGRSGANVLTF
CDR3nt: TGTGCCAGCAGCTTATTTGGGAGGTCCGGGGCCAACGTCCTGACTTTC

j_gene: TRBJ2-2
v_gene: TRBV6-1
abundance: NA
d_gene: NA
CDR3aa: CASSSRTGELFF
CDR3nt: TGTGCCAGCAGTTCCCGAACCGGGGAGCTGTTTTTT

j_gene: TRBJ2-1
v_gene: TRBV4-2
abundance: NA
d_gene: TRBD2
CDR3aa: CASSQESGRKNNEQFF
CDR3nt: TGTGCCAGCAGCCAAGAGAGCGGGAGAAAGAACAATGAGCAGTTCTTC

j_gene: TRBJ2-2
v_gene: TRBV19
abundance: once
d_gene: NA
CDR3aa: CASSITGVDTGELFF
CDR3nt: TGTGCCAGTAGTATTACGGGAGTGGACACCGGGGAGCTGTTTTTT

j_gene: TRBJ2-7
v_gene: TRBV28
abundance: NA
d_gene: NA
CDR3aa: CASEATRTYEQYF
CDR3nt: TGTGCCTCCGAGGCGACGAGGACCTACGAGCAGTACTTC

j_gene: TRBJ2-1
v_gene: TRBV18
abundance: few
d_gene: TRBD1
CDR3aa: CASSPRTGGSEQFF
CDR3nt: TGTGCCAGCTCACCACGCACAGGGGGCAGTGAGCAGTTCTTC

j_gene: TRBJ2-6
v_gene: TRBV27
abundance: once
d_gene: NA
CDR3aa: CASSPGALGLSGANVLTF
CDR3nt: TGTGCCAGCAGTCCGGGGGCTTTGGGCCTATCTGGGGCCAACGTCCTGACTTTC

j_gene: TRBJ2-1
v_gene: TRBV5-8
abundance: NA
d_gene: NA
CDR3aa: CASSWEPGLQFNEQFF
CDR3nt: TGTGCCAGCAGCTGGGAACCGGGACTCCAATTTAATGAGCAGTTCTTC

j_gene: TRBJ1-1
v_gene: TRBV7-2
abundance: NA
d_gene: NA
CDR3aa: CASSLDRGEAFF
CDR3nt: TGTGCCAGCAGCTTAGATAGGGGTGAAGCTTTCTTT

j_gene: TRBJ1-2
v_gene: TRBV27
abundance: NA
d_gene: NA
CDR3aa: CASSFNPNYGYTF
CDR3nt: TGTGCCAGCAGTTTTAACCCTAACTATGGCTACACCTTC

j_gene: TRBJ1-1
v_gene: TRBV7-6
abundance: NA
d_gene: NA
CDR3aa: CASIGMNTEAFF
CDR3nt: TGTGCCAGCATCGGAATGAACACTGAAGCTTTCTTT

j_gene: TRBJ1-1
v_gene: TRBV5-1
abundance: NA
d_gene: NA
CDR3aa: CASSLVPVRNTEAFF
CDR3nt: TGCGCCAGCAGCTTGGTCCCGGTCCGGAACACTGAAGCTTTCTTT

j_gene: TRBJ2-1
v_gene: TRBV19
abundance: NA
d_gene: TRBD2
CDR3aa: CASSIKLFPGTSILGEQFF
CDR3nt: TGTGCCAGTAGTATCAAGCTGTTCCCCGGGACTAGCATACTTGGTGAGCAGTTCTTC

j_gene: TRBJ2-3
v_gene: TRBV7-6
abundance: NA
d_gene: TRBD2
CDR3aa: CASSFELAGVDTQYF
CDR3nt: TGTGCCAGCAGCTTTGAGCTAGCGGGAGTAGATACGCAGTATTTT

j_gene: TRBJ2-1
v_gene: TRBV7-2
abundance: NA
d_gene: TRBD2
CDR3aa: CASSTPPGLAVNEQFF
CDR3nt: TGTGCCAGCAGCACCCCGCCGGGACTAGCGGTCAATGAGCAGTTCTTC

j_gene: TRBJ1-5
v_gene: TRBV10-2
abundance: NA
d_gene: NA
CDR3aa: CASSEPEIFGVDNQPQHF
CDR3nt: TGCGCCAGCAGTGAGCCGGAGATATTTGGGGTCGACAATCAGCCCCAGCATTTT

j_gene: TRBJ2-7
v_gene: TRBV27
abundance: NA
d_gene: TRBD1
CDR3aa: CASSYPPDRQSSYEQYF
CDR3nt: TGTGCCAGCAGTTACCCCCCGGACAGGCAAAGCTCCTACGAGCAGTACTTC

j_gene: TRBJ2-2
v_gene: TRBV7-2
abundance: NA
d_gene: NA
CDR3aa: CASSLRRAENTGELFF
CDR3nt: TGTGCCAGCAGCTTAAGGCGGGCAGAGAACACCGGGGAGCTGTTTTTT

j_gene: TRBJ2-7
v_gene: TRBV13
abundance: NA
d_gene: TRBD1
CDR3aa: CASSLKYRGAYEQYF
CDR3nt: TGTGCCAGCAGCCTAAAATACAGGGGAGCCTACGAGCAGTACTTC

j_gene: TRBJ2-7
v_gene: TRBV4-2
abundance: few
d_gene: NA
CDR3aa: CASSQVFGGSSSYEQYF
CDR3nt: TGTGCCAGCAGCCAAGTTTTTGGCGGGTCCAGCTCCTACGAGCAGTACTTC

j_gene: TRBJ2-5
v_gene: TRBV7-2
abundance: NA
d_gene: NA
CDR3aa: CASSFQETQYF
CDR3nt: TGTGCCAGCAGCTTCCAAGAGACCCAGTACTTC

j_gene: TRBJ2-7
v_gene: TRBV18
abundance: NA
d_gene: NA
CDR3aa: CASSPQGFYEQYF
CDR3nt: TGTGCCAGCTCACCCCAGGGGTTCTACGAGCAGTACTTC

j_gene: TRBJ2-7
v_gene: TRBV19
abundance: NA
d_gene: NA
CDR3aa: CASSMLGIEQYF
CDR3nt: TGTGCCAGTAGTATGTTGGGAATCGAGCAGTACTTC

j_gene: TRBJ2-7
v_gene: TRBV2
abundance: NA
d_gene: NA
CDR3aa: CASRGTIYEQYF
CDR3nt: TGTGCCAGCAGGGGGACAATCTACGAGCAGTACTTC

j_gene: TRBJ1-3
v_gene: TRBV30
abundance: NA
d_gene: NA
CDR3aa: CAWSADPWNTIYF
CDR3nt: TGTGCCTGGAGTGCGGATCCCTGGAACACCATATATTTT

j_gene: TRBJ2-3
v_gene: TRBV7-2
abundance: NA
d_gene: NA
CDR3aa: CASSWKAFTDTQYF
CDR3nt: TGTGCCAGCAGCTGGAAGGCCTTCACAGATACGCAGTATTTT